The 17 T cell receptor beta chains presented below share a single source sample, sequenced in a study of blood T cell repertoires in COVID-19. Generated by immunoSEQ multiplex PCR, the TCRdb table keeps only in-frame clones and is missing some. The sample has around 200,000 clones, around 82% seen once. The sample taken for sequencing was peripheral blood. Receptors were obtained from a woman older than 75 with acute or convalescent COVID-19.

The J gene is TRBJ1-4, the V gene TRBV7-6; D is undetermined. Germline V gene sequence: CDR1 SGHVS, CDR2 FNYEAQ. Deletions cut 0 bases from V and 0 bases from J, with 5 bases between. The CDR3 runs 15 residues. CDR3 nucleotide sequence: TGTGCCAGCAGCTTAGCTCTCTCAACTAATGAAAAACTGTTTTTT. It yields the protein CASSLALSTNEKLFF. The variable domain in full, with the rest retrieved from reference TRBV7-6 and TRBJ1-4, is GAGVSQSPRYKVTKRGQDVALRCDPISGHVSLYWYRQALGQGPEFLTYFNYEAQQDKSGLPNDRFSAERPEGSISTLTIQRTEQRDSAMYRCASSLALSTNEKLFFGSGTQLSVL.

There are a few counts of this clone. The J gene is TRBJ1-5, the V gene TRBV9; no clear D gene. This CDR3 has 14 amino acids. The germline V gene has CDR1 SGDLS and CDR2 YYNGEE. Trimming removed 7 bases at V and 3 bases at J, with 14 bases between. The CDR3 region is CASGKGGSNQPQHF. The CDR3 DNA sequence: TGTGCCAGCGGGAAGGGAGGGTCCAATCAGCCCCAGCATTTT. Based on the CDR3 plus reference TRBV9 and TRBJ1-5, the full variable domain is DSGVTQTPKHLITATGQRVTLRCSPRSGDLSVYWYQQSLDQGLQFLIQYYNGEERAKGNILERFSAQQFPDLHSELNLSSLELGDSALYFCASGKGGSNQPQHFGDGTRLSIL.

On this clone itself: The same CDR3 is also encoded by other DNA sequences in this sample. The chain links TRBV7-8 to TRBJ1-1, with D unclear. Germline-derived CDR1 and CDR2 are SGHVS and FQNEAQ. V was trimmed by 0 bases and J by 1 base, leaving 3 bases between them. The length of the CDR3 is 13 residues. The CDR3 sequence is CASSLARNTEAFF. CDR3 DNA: TGTGCCAGCAGCTTAGCCAGGAACACTGAAGCTTTCTTT.

The CDR3 nucleotides read TGCAGCGTTATTGGCGGGTCGATCATGAACACTGAAGCTTTCTTT. It codes for CSVIGGSIMNTEAFF. This chain connects TRBV29-1 to TRBJ1-1, with D uncertain. The V gene lost 5 bases and the J gene lost 0 bases, with 16 bases spanning the gap. Germline CDR1 and CDR2: SQVTM and ANQGSEA. The CDR3 is 15 amino acids.

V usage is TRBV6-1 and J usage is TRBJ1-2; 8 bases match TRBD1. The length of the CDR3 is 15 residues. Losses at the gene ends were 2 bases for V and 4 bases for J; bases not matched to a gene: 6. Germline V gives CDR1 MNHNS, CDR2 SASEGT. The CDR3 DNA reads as TGTGCCAGCAGTGAAACGGCCCAGGGGGCCTATGGCTACACCTTC. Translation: CASSETAQGAYGYTF.

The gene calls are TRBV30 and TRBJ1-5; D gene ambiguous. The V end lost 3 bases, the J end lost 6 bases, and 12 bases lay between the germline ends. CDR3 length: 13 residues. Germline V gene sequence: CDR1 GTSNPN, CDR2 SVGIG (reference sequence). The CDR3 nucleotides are TGTGCCTGGAGGGTCGCGGGTAGTCAGCCCCAGCATTTT. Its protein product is CAWRVAGSQPQHF.

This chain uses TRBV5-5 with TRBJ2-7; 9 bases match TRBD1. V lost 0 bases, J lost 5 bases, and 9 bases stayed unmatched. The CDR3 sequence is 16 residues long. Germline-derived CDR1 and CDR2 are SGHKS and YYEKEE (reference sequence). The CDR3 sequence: CASSLGIGQGINEQYF. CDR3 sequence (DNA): TGTGCCAGCAGCTTGGGGATTGGACAGGGGATAAACGAGCAGTACTTC.

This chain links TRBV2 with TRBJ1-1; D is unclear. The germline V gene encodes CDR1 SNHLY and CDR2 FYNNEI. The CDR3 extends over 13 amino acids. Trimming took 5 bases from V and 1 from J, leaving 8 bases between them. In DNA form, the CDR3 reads TGTGCCAGCAGTACAACAGCGAACACTGAAGCTTTCTTT. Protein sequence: CASSTTANTEAFF.

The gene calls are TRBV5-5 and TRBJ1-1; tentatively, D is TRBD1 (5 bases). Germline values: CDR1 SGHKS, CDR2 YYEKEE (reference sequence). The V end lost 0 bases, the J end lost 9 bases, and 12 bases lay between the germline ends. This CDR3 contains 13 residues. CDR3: CASSLGGRVKAFF. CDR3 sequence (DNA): TGTGCCAGCAGCTTGGGGGGCAGGGTAAAAGCTTTCTTT. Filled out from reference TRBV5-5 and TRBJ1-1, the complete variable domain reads DAGVTQSPTHLIKTRGQQVTLRCSPISGHKSVSWYQQVLGQGPQFIFQYYEKEERGRGNFPDRFSARQFPNYSSELNVNALLLGDSALYLCASSLGGRVKAFFGQGTRLTVV.

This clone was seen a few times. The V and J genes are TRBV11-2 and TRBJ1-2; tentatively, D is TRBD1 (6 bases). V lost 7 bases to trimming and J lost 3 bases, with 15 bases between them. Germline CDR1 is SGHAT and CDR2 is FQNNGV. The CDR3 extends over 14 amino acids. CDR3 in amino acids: CASTPGGADYGYTF. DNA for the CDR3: TGTGCCAGCACCCCTGGGGGGGCGGACTATGGCTACACCTTC.

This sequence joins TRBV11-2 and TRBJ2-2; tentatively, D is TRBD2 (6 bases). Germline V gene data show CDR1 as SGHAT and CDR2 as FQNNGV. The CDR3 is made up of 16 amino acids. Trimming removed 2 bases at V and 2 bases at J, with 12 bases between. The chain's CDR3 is CASSLWMRGNTGELFF. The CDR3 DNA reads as TGTGCCAGCAGCTTATGGATGCGGGGTAACACCGGGGAGCTGTTTTTT.

CDR3 DNA sequence: TGTGCCAGCAGCTCCGGACAAGCGGGGGGAAGGAAAGAGACCCAGTACTTC. It yields the protein CASSSGQAGGRKETQYF. This chain joins TRBV7-9 and TRBJ2-5, with 9 nucleotides matching TRBD2. This CDR3 is 17 amino acids long. Germline V CDR1 and CDR2: SEHNR, FQNEAQ (reference sequence). The junction had 12 bases not matched to a gene; V was cut back by 4 bases and J by 3 bases.

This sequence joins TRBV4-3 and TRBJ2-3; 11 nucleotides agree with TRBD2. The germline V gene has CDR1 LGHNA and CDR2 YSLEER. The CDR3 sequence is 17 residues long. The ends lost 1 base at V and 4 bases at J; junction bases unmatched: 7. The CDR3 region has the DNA TGCGCCAGCAGCCAAGGGGTAGCGGGGGGGCAATCAGATACGCAGTATTTT. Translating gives CASSQGVAGGQSDTQYF.

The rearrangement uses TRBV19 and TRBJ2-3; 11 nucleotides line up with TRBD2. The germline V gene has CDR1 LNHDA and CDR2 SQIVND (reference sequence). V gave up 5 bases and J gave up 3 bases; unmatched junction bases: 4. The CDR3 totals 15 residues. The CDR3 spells CASSELAGGTDTQYF. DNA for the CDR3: TGTGCCAGTAGTGAATTAGCGGGGGGGACAGATACGCAGTATTTT.

In DNA, the CDR3 is TGTGCCAGCAGCTTAAGGGCAGGGGGGGAAGCTTTCTTT. It codes for CASSLRAGGEAFF. The chain recombines TRBV5-8 with TRBJ1-1; TRBD1 agrees at 7 bases. This CDR3 comprises 13 residues. Germline CDR1 reads SGHTS; CDR2 reads YDEGEE. The ends lost 2 bases at V and 8 bases at J; junction bases unmatched: 6.

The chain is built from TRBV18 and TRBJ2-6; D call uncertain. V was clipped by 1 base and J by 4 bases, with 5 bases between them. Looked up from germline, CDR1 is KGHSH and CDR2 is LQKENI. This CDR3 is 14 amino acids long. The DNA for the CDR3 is TGTGCCAGCTCACCACTCGGGGGGGCCAACGTCCTGACTTTC. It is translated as CASSPLGGANVLTF.

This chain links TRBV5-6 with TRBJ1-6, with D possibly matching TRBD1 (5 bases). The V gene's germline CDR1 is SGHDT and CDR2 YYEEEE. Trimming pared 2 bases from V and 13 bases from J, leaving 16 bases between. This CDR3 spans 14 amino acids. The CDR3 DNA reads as TGTGCCAGCAGCTTAGCCAGGGCCACCACCCCCCTCCACTTT. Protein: CASSLARATTPLHF. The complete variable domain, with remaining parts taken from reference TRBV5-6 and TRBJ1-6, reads DAGVTQSPTHLIKTRGQQVTLRCSPKSGHDTVSWYQQALGQGPQFIFQYYEEEERQRGNFPDRFSGHQFPNYSSELNVNALLLGDSALYLCASSLARATTPLHFGNGTRLTVT.